This entry lists 31 T cell receptor beta chains sequenced from one sample in a study of OX40 agonist ivuxolimab in advanced cancers. TCRdb's copy holds only in-frame clones and misses some; the assay was immunoSEQ multiplex PCR. The sample records approximately 12,000 clones, 75% to 95% being singletons. The specimen comprised CD4+ or CD8+ T cells sorted from blood, sampled in a trial of the OX40 agonist ivuxolimab. These receptors were obtained from an adult with an advanced solid tumor such as melanoma, head and neck, liver or kidney cancer.

This chain uses TRBV9 with TRBJ2-3, with 8 bases identical to TRBD2. This CDR3 contains 17 residues. Germline CDR1 reads SGDLS; CDR2 reads YYNGEE. The V gene end was trimmed by 3 bases and the J gene end by 2 bases; junction bases not matched to a gene: 11. For the CDR3, the DNA is TGTGCCAGCAGCGCCGCATTCCAACTAGCGGACACAGATACGCAGTATTTT. Translated, it gives CASSAAFQLADTDTQYF. The variable domain in full, completed from reference TRBV9 and TRBJ2-3, reads DSGVTQTPKHLITATGQRVTLRCSPRSGDLSVYWYQQSLDQGLQFLIQYYNGEERAKGNILERFSAQQFPDLHSELNLSSLELGDSALYFCASSAAFQLADTDTQYFGPGTRLTVL.

V is TRBV2 and J is TRBJ2-7; 12 bases match TRBD2. The CDR3 covers 13 residues. V lost 8 bases, J lost 3 bases, and 2 bases stayed unmatched. Germline V gives CDR1 SNHLY, CDR2 FYNNEI. This CDR3 reads CASETSGSYEQYF. In DNA form, the CDR3 reads TGTGCCAGCGAGACTAGCGGGAGCTACGAGCAGTACTTC.

The chain uses TRBV7-9 and TRBJ2-1; 8 bases are shared with TRBD1. CDR1 and CDR2 (germline): SEHNR, FQNEAQ (reference sequence). J gave up 5 bases and V 8 bases, and 11 bases lay outside the gene matches. CDR3 length: 15 residues. The CDR3 region has the DNA TGTGCCAGCTCGTTTGAGGCAGGGGGCCACAATGAGCAGTTCTTC. Amino acids: CASSFEAGGHNEQFF.

The V gene is TRBV6-9, the J gene TRBJ1-6; no firm D call. Trimming removed 4 bases at V and 18 bases at J, with 16 bases between. The CDR3 covers 12 residues. Germline assignment: CDR1 MNHGY and CDR2 SVAAGI. The CDR3 loop reads CASSCPPPPDHF. As DNA, the CDR3 is TGTGCCAGCAGTTGCCCACCCCCCCCGGACCACTTT.

The chain uses TRBV7-2 and TRBJ1-2; no clear D gene. Germline CDR1 SGHTA, CDR2 FQGNSA. This CDR3 is built from 14 residues. Trimming took 1 base from V and 2 from J, leaving 8 bases between them. CDR3 amino acids: CASSLEKGNYGYTF. CDR3 DNA sequence: TGTGCCAGCAGCTTAGAGAAGGGAAACTATGGCTACACCTTC.

The CDR3 region is CASSARDSQYEQYF. CDR3 bases: TGTGCCAGCAGTGCGCGGGACAGCCAATACGAGCAGTACTTC. The gene calls are TRBV2 and TRBJ2-7; the D gene is possibly TRBD1 (7 bases). CDR3 length equals 14 residues. CDR1 is SNHLY and CDR2 is FYNNEI in the germline V gene. Trimming left V 4 bases short and J 4 bases short, with 14 bases between.

V gene TRBV2 combines with J gene TRBJ1-1; D might be TRBD1 (5 bases). The CDR3 has 10 residues. Trimming stripped 6 bases from V and 11 bases from J, with 10 bases between. CDR1 and CDR2 (germline): SNHLY, FYNNEI. CDR3 amino acids: CASRSGDAFF. CDR3 sequence (DNA): TGTGCCAGCAGGAGCGGGGACGCTTTCTTT.

Note on this clone: Other DNA sequences from this sample encode an identical CDR3 as well. The genes are TRBV4-3 and TRBJ1-2; D is possibly TRBD1 (6 bases). This CDR3 region has 13 residues. Deletions cut 1 base from V and 8 bases from J, with 11 bases between. Germline values: CDR1 LGHNA, CDR2 YSLEER. In nucleotides, the CDR3 is TGCGCCAGCAGCCAAGTGAGGACAGAGGGCTACACCTTC. As protein: CASSQVRTEGYTF.

This rearrangement joins TRBV7-6 to TRBJ2-1; the D is unclear. Trimming removed 5 bases at V and 0 bases at J, with 8 bases between. CDR1 is SGHVS and CDR2 is FNYEAQ in the germline V gene. The CDR3 length is 14 residues. CDR3 sequence (DNA): TGTGCCAGCAGCAGACAAAGCTCCTACAATGAGCAGTTCTTC. This codes for CASSRQSSYNEQFF.

The gene calls are TRBV11-2 and TRBJ2-1; D is ambiguous. Germline CDR1 and CDR2: SGHAT and FQNNGV. Trimming took 1 base from V and 7 from J, leaving 14 bases between them. This CDR3 contains 15 residues. The CDR3 loop is CASSLVRYSWNEQFF. The CDR3 DNA sequence: TGTGCCAGCAGCTTAGTCCGTTACAGTTGGAATGAGCAGTTCTTC.

V gene TRBV7-9 combines with J gene TRBJ1-2, with D possibly matching TRBD1 (6 bases). The CDR3 contains 16 residues. V shed 0 bases and J shed 0 bases, with 11 bases lying between them. CDR1 SEHNR and CDR2 FQNEAQ come from the germline V gene (reference sequence). CDR3 DNA: TGTGCCAGCAGCTTAGCTGGGGGCGAAGCTAACTATGGCTACACCTTC. It encodes CASSLAGGEANYGYTF. Drawing the rest from reference TRBV7-9 and TRBJ1-2, the complete variable domain is DTGVSQNPRHKITKRGQNVTFRCDPISEHNRLYWYRQTLGQGPEFLTYFQNEAQLEKSRLLSDRFSAERPKGSFSTLEIQRTEQGDSAMYLCASSLAGGEANYGYTFGSGTRLTVV.

The chain joins TRBV4-3 to TRBJ2-1; D might be TRBD1 (5 bases). The germline V gene encodes CDR1 LGHNA and CDR2 YSLEER. This CDR3 comprises 15 residues. V was cut by 7 bases and J by 3 bases, with 16 bases left in between. The chain's CDR3 is CASTSGRAYYNEQFF. The CDR3 region has the DNA TGCGCCAGCACCTCGGGCAGGGCATACTACAATGAGCAGTTCTTC.

V usage is TRBV7-9 and J usage is TRBJ2-1; 11 nucleotides line up with TRBD2. The V segment lost 8 bases and the J segment 4 bases; nucleotides outside the gene matches: 1. CDR1 is SEHNR and CDR2 is FQNEAQ in the germline V gene (reference sequence). The CDR3 loop spans 13 amino acids. The CDR3 is CASGTSGYNEQFF. CDR3 DNA sequence: TGTGCCAGCGGGACTAGCGGTTACAATGAGCAGTTCTTC.

V is TRBV7-6 and J is TRBJ2-3; 7 nucleotides match TRBD1. CDR1 is SGHVS, CDR2 FNYEAQ, per germline. V lost 8 bases to trimming and J lost 4 bases; unmatched junction nucleotides: 9. The CDR3 length is 14 residues. The CDR3 region is CASGTGQVSDTQYF. The CDR3 nucleotides are TGTGCCAGCGGAACCGGACAGGTTTCAGATACGCAGTATTTT.

This chain uses TRBV4-2 with TRBJ1-1; 8 bases match TRBD1. The CDR3 is made up of 14 amino acids. The germline V gene encodes CDR1 LGHNA and CDR2 YNFKEQ. The V gene end was trimmed by 4 bases and the J gene end by 6 bases; junction bases not matched to a gene: 7. The CDR3 DNA reads TGTGCCAGCAGCCTAACAGGGGGATGGCCTGAAGCTTTCTTT. Translated: CASSLTGGWPEAFF.

V usage is TRBV6-5 and J usage is TRBJ2-3; D gene ambiguous. There are 13 residues in the CDR3. The germline CDR1 and CDR2 sequences are MNHEY and SVGAGI. With 6 bases removed from V and 0 bases from J, the gap between germline ends came to 7 bases. The DNA for the CDR3 is TGTGCCAGCAGCTTTGGAAGCACAGATACGCAGTATTTT. This translates into CASSFGSTDTQYF.

V gene TRBV5-4 combines with J gene TRBJ2-3; D may be TRBD1 (6 bases). The CDR3 loop spans 16 amino acids. Trimming stripped 5 bases from V and 1 base from J, with 17 bases between. Germline-derived CDR1 and CDR2 are SGHNT and YYREEE (reference sequence). The CDR3 is CASRQGHPQGTDTQYF. The CDR3, as DNA: TGTGCCAGCAGACAGGGACACCCTCAGGGCACAGATACGCAGTATTTT.

The chain uses TRBV30 and TRBJ2-2; 12 bases map to TRBD2. CDR1 and CDR2 (germline): GTSNPN, SVGIG (reference sequence). Trimming at V came to 4 bases and at J to 3 bases, leaving 3 bases not matched to a gene. The CDR3 runs 15 residues. CDR3 nucleotide sequence: TGTGCCTGGACTAGCGGGGGGGCCGACACCGGGGAGCTGTTTTTT. Translating gives CAWTSGGADTGELFF.

This clone has just one count. V usage is TRBV5-4 and J usage is TRBJ2-6; 7 nucleotides agree with TRBD1. The germline V gene encodes CDR1 SGHNT and CDR2 YYREEE (reference sequence). The junction had 10 bases not matched to a gene; V was cut back by 4 bases and J by 0 bases. The CDR3 contains 18 residues. The CDR3 is CASSNRDRALSGANVLTF. CDR3 coding DNA: TGTGCCAGCAGCAACCGGGACAGAGCCCTCTCTGGGGCCAACGTCCTGACTTTC.

V gene TRBV5-4 combines with J gene TRBJ1-1; D remains unclear. The CDR3 spans 14 residues. Germline values: CDR1 SGHNT, CDR2 YYREEE (reference sequence). Trimming left V 1 base short and J 0 bases short, with 7 bases between. CDR3 region: CASSLTPMNTEAFF. Written as DNA, the CDR3 is TGTGCCAGCAGCTTGACACCAATGAACACTGAAGCTTTCTTT.

The rearrangement uses TRBV4-1 and TRBJ1-1; a possible D gene is TRBD1 (5 bases). CDR1 is MGHRA and CDR2 is YSYEKL in the germline V gene. The CDR3 runs 14 residues. V lost 4 bases to trimming and J lost 1 base, with 10 bases between them. The CDR3 reads CASSPGHRNTEAFF. In DNA form, the CDR3 reads TGCGCCAGCAGCCCGGGGCACCGGAACACTGAAGCTTTCTTT.

The rearrangement links TRBV5-5 to TRBJ2-7; D unclear. V dropped 4 bases and J dropped 5 bases, with 10 bases sitting between them. Germline V gives CDR1 SGHKS, CDR2 YYEKEE (reference sequence). This CDR3 is built from 12 residues. CDR3 sequence: CASSEGKNEQYF. In DNA, the CDR3 is TGTGCCAGCAGCGAAGGGAAGAACGAGCAGTACTTC.

The gene calls are TRBV4-1 and TRBJ2-7; 10 positions agree with TRBD2. The V gene's germline CDR1 is MGHRA and CDR2 YSYEKL. V was pared by 1 base and J by 1 base, with 4 bases of the junction left unmatched. The CDR3 totals 16 residues. The CDR3 spells CASSQAPSGSSYEQYF. DNA of the CDR3: TGCGCCAGCAGCCAAGCGCCTAGCGGGAGTTCCTACGAGCAGTACTTC.

The gene calls are TRBV19 and TRBJ2-5; 9 bases fit TRBD1. Trimming cost V 0 bases and J 0 bases; bases outside gene matches: 8. The germline V gene has CDR1 LNHDA and CDR2 SQIVND (reference sequence). The CDR3 extends over 18 amino acids. The CDR3 DNA follows: TGTGCCAGTAGTATAGATCTGGACAGGGGCTGGGACCAAGAGACCCAGTACTTC. Translating gives CASSIDLDRGWDQETQYF.

This chain connects TRBV29-1 to TRBJ1-2, with 7 bases aligning to TRBD1. Germline V gene sequence: CDR1 SQVTM, CDR2 ANQGSEA. The V gene end was trimmed by 6 bases and the J gene end by 8 bases; junction bases not matched to a gene: 15. CDR3 length: 14 residues. This chain's CDR3 is CSVVDQTGKGGYTF. CDR3 coding DNA: TGCAGCGTCGTCGACCAGACAGGGAAAGGGGGCTACACCTTC. The entire variable domain, with the rest obtained from reference TRBV29-1 and TRBJ1-2, is as follows: SAVISQKPSRDICQRGTSLTIQCQVDSQVTMMFWYRQQPGQSLTLIATANQGSEATYESGFVIDKFPISRPNLTFSTLTVSNMSPEDSSIYLCSVVDQTGKGGYTFGSGTRLTVV.

The V gene is TRBV19, the J gene TRBJ2-2; 11 bases are shared with TRBD2. With V trimmed by 8 bases and J by 4 bases, 12 bases remained unmatched. Germline CDR1 LNHDA, CDR2 SQIVND (reference sequence). This CDR3 has 17 residues. DNA of the CDR3: TGTGCCAGTTCCCAGACCCTTACTAGCGGGAGCACCGGGGAGCTGTTTTTT. Translation: CASSQTLTSGSTGELFF.

The chain employs TRBV20-1 and TRBJ2-5, with D uncertain. Germline V gene sequence: CDR1 DFQATT, CDR2 SNEGSKA (reference sequence). Trimming took off 1 base at V and 3 bases at J, with 3 bases between the two ends. The CDR3 sequence is 11 residues long. The CDR3 nucleotides read TGCAGTGCTAGAGGAGAAGAGACCCAGTACTTC. It is translated as CSARGEETQYF.

This chain joins TRBV27 and TRBJ2-5; 8 nucleotides match TRBD2. The CDR3 consists of 14 residues. Germline loops: CDR1 MNHEY, CDR2 SMNVEV (reference sequence). Trimming cost V 3 bases and J 5 bases; bases outside gene matches: 5. Written as DNA, the CDR3 is TGTGCCAGCAGTTTTCGGGAGGGCCGTGAGACCCAGTACTTC. It specifies CASSFREGRETQYF.

The chain carries TRBV9 and TRBJ2-1; 12 bases are shared with TRBD2. J lost 7 bases, V lost 7 bases, and 3 bases had no gene match. Germline V gene sequence: CDR1 SGDLS, CDR2 YYNGEE. CDR3 length: 13 amino acids. The CDR3 coding sequence is TGTGCCAGCGCGCTAGCGGGAGGGAATGAGCAGTTCTTC. This encodes CASALAGGNEQFF.

The V gene is TRBV10-1, the J gene TRBJ1-2; no firm D call. V was cut by 3 bases and J by 4 bases, with 3 bases left in between. This CDR3 contains 11 residues. Germline V gene lookup returns CDR1 WNHNN and CDR2 SYGVQD (reference sequence). CDR3 nucleotide sequence: TGCGCCAGCAGTGATGGCTATGGCTACACCTTC. Protein product: CASSDGYGYTF.

The chain joins TRBV4-1 to TRBJ1-2, with 7 bases lining up with TRBD1. Germline V lookup: CDR1 MGHRA, CDR2 YSYEKL. The CDR3 extends over 15 amino acids. V lost 3 bases to trimming and J lost 6 bases; unmatched junction nucleotides: 10. The CDR3 DNA is TGCGCCAGCAGCCAGATTCAGGGGGAGAGGGATGGCTACACCTTC. This encodes CASSQIQGERDGYTF.